The 3 T cell receptor beta chains below all came from one sample that was sequenced in a study of blood T cell repertoires in COVID-19. The method was immunoSEQ multiplex PCR; TCRdb's version includes in-frame clones alone and lacks a portion of them. In the table there are tens of thousands of clones, roughly 86% of which are singletons. Material: peripheral blood. Receptor source: a woman over 75 in a cohort sampled during active or convalescent COVID-19.

This chain connects TRBV13 to TRBJ2-7; 10 bases map to TRBD2. Germline V CDR1 and CDR2: PRHDT, FYEKMQ (reference sequence). V was pared by 4 bases and J by 1 base, with 4 bases of the junction left unmatched. The CDR3 totals 15 residues. The CDR3 spells CASSYLAGASYEQYV. The CDR3 coding sequence is TGTGCCAGCAGCTATCTAGCGGGAGCATCCTACGAGCAGTACGTC.

The J gene is TRBJ1-2, the V gene TRBV13; unclear D gene. Deletions cut 7 bases from V and 3 bases from J, with 12 bases between. Germline V gene sequence: CDR1 PRHDT, CDR2 FYEKMQ (reference sequence). The CDR3 runs to 13 residues. CDR3 residues: CASISREDYGYTF. In nucleotides, the CDR3 is TGTGCCAGCATCTCAAGGGAGGACTATGGCTACACCTTC.

The rearrangement uses TRBV5-6 and TRBJ1-1; D might be TRBD1 (6 bases). Looked up from germline, CDR1 is SGHDT and CDR2 is YYEEEE. The CDR3 covers 14 residues. Deletions cut 0 bases from V and 4 bases from J, with 10 bases between. The CDR3 DNA follows: TGTGCCAGCAGCTTGGGCGGGGGGCCCACTGAAGCTTTCTTT. Its protein is CASSLGGGPTEAFF.